The 32 T cell receptor beta chains below come from one sample, sequenced in a study of blood T cell repertoires in COVID-19. The method was immunoSEQ multiplex PCR; TCRdb's version includes in-frame clones alone and lacks a portion of them. In the table there are about 250,000 clones, roughly nine tenths of which are singletons. Sequencing used peripheral blood. The receptors here all came from a middle-aged woman who had recovered from COVID-19.

The genes are TRBV11-3 and TRBJ2-1; a possible D gene is TRBD2 (5 bases). This CDR3 contains 13 residues. Germline CDR1 reads SGHNT; CDR2 reads YENEEA. The V end was cut by 5 bases, the J end by 5 bases, with 10 bases between. The CDR3 region is CASSVGGNNEQFF. DNA for the CDR3: TGTGCCAGCAGCGTCGGAGGTAACAATGAGCAGTTCTTC.

The CDR3: CASSLAGGTGELFF. The CDR3 nucleotides are TGCGCCAGCAGTCTAGCGGGAGGTACCGGGGAGCTGTTTTTT. The chain uses TRBV10-2 and TRBJ2-2, with 11 bases lining up with TRBD2. CDR1 and CDR2 from the germline V gene are WSHSY and SAAADI. CDR3 size: 14 residues. With 5 bases clipped from V and 5 bases from J, the junction kept 1 base outside the gene matches.

This sequence joins TRBV24-1 and TRBJ2-5; no definite D call. Looked up from germline, CDR1 is KGHDR and CDR2 is SFDVKD. V dropped 3 bases and J dropped 7 bases, with 8 bases sitting between them. CDR3 length: 12 residues. The CDR3 is CATSDDISTQYF. CDR3 coding DNA: TGTGCCACCAGTGATGACATTTCGACCCAGTACTTC.

This clone was detected only once. V is TRBV28 and J is TRBJ1-5, with D possibly matching TRBD1 (5 bases). Germline V gene sequence: CDR1 MDHEN, CDR2 SYDVKM. The CDR3 is 13 residues long. V was clipped by 5 bases and J by 3 bases, with 8 bases between them. The DNA for the CDR3 is TGTGCCAGCAGTCAGGGATCCAATCAGCCCCAGCATTTT. This translates into CASSQGSNQPQHF.

As DNA, the CDR3 is TGTGCCACCAGCAGAGATCTGCCGGGGAACCCCTACCAAGAGACCCAGTACTTC. It encodes CATSRDLPGNPYQETQYF. This chain uses TRBV15 with TRBJ2-5, with D possibly being TRBD2 (5 bases). The CDR3 is 18 amino acids. Germline CDR1 LNHNV, CDR2 YYDKDF (reference sequence). Trimming cost V 0 bases and J 0 bases, with 17 bases left between them.

The DNA for the CDR3 is TGTGCCAGCAGTGGGGGAGCGGGAGTCCTGAATGAGCAGTTCTTC. Amino acid sequence: CASSGGAGVLNEQFF. This sequence joins TRBV27 and TRBJ2-1, with 8 bases matching TRBD2. This CDR3 is built from 15 residues. Germline CDR1 is MNHEY and CDR2 is SMNVEV (reference sequence). The J segment lost 7 bases and the V segment lost 5 bases, leaving 10 bases of the junction unmatched.

The chain combines TRBV3-1 (or the pseudogene TRBV3-2) with TRBJ2-3, with D perhaps matching TRBD2 (6 bases). Germline CDR1 LGHDT, CDR2 YNNKEL (reference sequence). The CDR3 is 21 residues long. V lost 0 bases and J lost 2, with 27 bases in between. CDR3 loop: CASSQDNGLRSTSGPTDTQYF. CDR3 nucleotides: TGTGCCAGCAGCCAAGACAATGGGCTAAGGTCGACTAGTGGGCCCACAGATACGCAGTATTTT.

J is TRBJ1-1 and V is TRBV6-5, with D unclear. The V and J ends lost 6 bases and 1 base respectively, with 9 bases between them. Looked up from germline, CDR1 is MNHEY and CDR2 is SVGAGI. This CDR3 is 13 amino acids long. Here the CDR3 reads CASRRNRNTEAFF. CDR3 DNA: TGTGCCAGCAGAAGAAACAGGAACACTGAAGCTTTCTTT.

The chain has TRBV6-5 and TRBJ1-1; 9 bases fit TRBD1. This CDR3 comprises 14 residues. Germline assignment: CDR1 MNHEY and CDR2 SVGAGI. Germline trimming cut 7 bases from V and 6 bases from J; bases unmatched to any gene: 9. CDR3 region: CASTIPTGGAEAFF. The CDR3 nucleotides read TGTGCCAGCACCATTCCTACAGGGGGCGCTGAAGCTTTCTTT.

The chain uses TRBV27 and TRBJ2-2, with TRBD2 matching 12 bases. Trimming removed 6 bases from V and 2 bases from J; junction bases left unmatched: 10. The germline CDR1 and CDR2 sequences are MNHEY and SMNVEV (reference sequence). The CDR3 sequence is 18 residues long. Written as DNA, the CDR3 is TGTGCCAGCAGCCGCATAACCGGACTAGCGGGAAACACCGGGGAGCTGTTTTTT. Protein product: CASSRITGLAGNTGELFF.

The rearrangement links TRBV19 to TRBJ1-3, with no clear D. The CDR3 sequence is 12 residues long. With 5 bases removed from V and 7 bases from J, the gap between germline ends came to 9 bases. CDR1 LNHDA and CDR2 SQIVND come from the germline V gene (reference sequence). The CDR3 sequence is CASSGPNNTIYF. CDR3 nucleotides: TGTGCCAGTAGTGGGCCCAACAACACCATATATTTT.

The V call is TRBV12-2, the J call TRBJ2-1; the table names TRBD2, a call not compared with the DNA. TRBV12-2 is a pseudogene segment. This CDR3 contains 15 residues. CDR3 protein: CASRLRSGSGDEQFF. DNA of the CDR3: TGTGCAAGTCGCTTAAGGAGCGGGAGCGGAGATGAGCAGTTCTTC.

V and J are TRBV10-3 and TRBJ2-5, with D possibly being TRBD2 (6 bases). Germline CDR1 ENHRY, CDR2 SYGVKD. Trimming stripped 4 bases from V and 1 base from J, with 10 bases between. CDR3 length: 14 amino acids. The CDR3 loop is CAISVGGVQETQYF. In DNA form, the CDR3 reads TGTGCCATCAGTGTTGGCGGGGTCCAAGAGACCCAGTACTTC.

The genes are TRBV28 and TRBJ1-4; D unresolved. CDR1 and CDR2 (germline): MDHEN, SYDVKM. V was shortened by 4 bases and J by 6 bases, with 12 bases between the two germline ends. The CDR3 spans 14 residues. This CDR3 reads CASSSPPSDEKLFF. CDR3 DNA sequence: TGTGCCAGCAGTTCTCCTCCGAGCGATGAAAAACTGTTTTTT.

This clone was seen only once. The chain couples TRBV7-8 to TRBJ2-1; 11 bases align to TRBD2. J lost 6 bases, V lost 1 base, and 2 bases had no gene match. This CDR3 contains 15 residues. Germline loops: CDR1 SGHVS, CDR2 FQNEAQ. Here the CDR3 reads CASSLGGTSGNEQFF. In DNA form, the CDR3 reads TGTGCCAGCAGCTTAGGAGGGACTAGCGGCAATGAGCAGTTCTTC.

The chain is built from TRBV2 and TRBJ2-2; TRBD2 might be the D (6 bases). The CDR3 consists of 16 residues. V was shortened by 6 bases and J by 0 bases, with 14 bases between the two germline ends. The germline V gene encodes CDR1 SNHLY and CDR2 FYNNEI. The CDR3 reads CASRKGRDPNTGELFF. CDR3 coding DNA: TGTGCCAGCAGAAAGGGGCGGGACCCGAACACCGGGGAGCTGTTTTTT. The full variable domain, with the rest looked up from reference TRBV2 and TRBJ2-2, is EPEVTQTPSHQVTQMGQEVILRCVPISNHLYFYWYRQILGQKVEFLVSFYNNEISEKSEIFDDQFSVERPDGSNFTLKIRSTKLEDSAMYFCASRKGRDPNTGELFFGEGSRLTVL.

This chain uses TRBV30 with TRBJ1-5, with D tentatively TRBD1 (5 bases). The CDR3 has 15 residues. V dropped 4 bases and J dropped 6 bases, with 19 bases sitting between them. Looked up from germline, CDR1 is GTSNPN and CDR2 is SVGIG (reference sequence). CDR3 nucleotides: TGTGCCTGGACCATCCCCCAGGGTGTAGGTCAGCCCCAGCATTTT. This encodes CAWTIPQGVGQPQHF.

The chain couples TRBV3-1 (or the pseudogene TRBV3-2) to TRBJ2-7; TRBD2 matches at 11 bases. The V gene's germline CDR1 is LGHDT and CDR2 YNNKEL (reference sequence). The V gene end was trimmed by 4 bases and the J gene end by 7 bases; junction bases not matched to a gene: 12. The CDR3 is 16 residues long. CDR3 nucleotides: TGTGCCAGCAGCCCCCGGGGTAGCGGGAGGGCCCAGGAGCAGTACTTC. Translating gives CASSPRGSGRAQEQYF.

This chain connects TRBV7-9 to TRBJ2-5, with D maybe TRBD2 (6 bases). CDR3 length: 11 amino acids. V lost 4 bases and J lost 9, with 9 bases in between. Germline V gene sequence: CDR1 SEHNR, CDR2 FQNEAQ (reference sequence). In DNA, the CDR3 is TGTGCCAGCAGCTCCGGGAGAGCCCAGTACTTC. Protein: CASSSGRAQYF. The variable domain in full, completed from reference TRBV7-9 and TRBJ2-5, reads DTGVSQNPRHKITKRGQNVTFRCDPISEHNRLYWYRQTLGQGPEFLTYFQNEAQLEKSRLLSDRFSAERPKGSFSTLEIQRTEQGDSAMYLCASSSGRAQYFGPGTRLLVL.

The genes are TRBV9 and TRBJ1-2; D is ambiguous. The ends were cut back, 5 bases at V and 8 bases at J, with 7 bases in the middle. Germline V gene lookup returns CDR1 SGDLS and CDR2 YYNGEE. The CDR3 consists of 10 residues. The CDR3 region is CASRGSGYTF. In DNA, the CDR3 is TGTGCCAGCAGGGGGAGCGGCTACACCTTC.

The chain combines TRBV27 with TRBJ2-7; D not certain. The ends were cut back, 4 bases at V and 1 base at J, with 8 bases in the middle. Germline V gives CDR1 MNHEY, CDR2 SMNVEV (reference sequence). This CDR3 is built from 13 residues. CDR3: CASSSADSYEQYF. As DNA, the CDR3 is TGTGCCAGCAGTTCCGCAGATTCCTACGAGCAGTACTTC.

The chain recombines TRBV3-1 (or the pseudogene TRBV3-2) with TRBJ2-5; possible D gene TRBD1, 6 bases. This CDR3 spans 14 amino acids. The V gene's germline CDR1 is LGHDT and CDR2 YNNKEL (reference sequence). V lost 8 bases to trimming and J lost 5 bases, with 18 bases between them. CDR3 DNA: TGTGCCAGCGGTATGCAGGGGACCTACGAGACCCAGTACTTC. This codes for CASGMQGTYETQYF.

The V call is TRBV24-1, the J call TRBJ2-1; 9 bases are shared with TRBD1. The CDR3 extends over 15 amino acids. Germline CDR1 and CDR2: KGHDR and SFDVKD. V was clipped by 1 base and J by 7 bases; unmatched bases: 4. CDR3 residues: CATSDLGTGTNEQFF. The CDR3 DNA is TGTGCCACCAGTGATTTAGGGACAGGGACAAATGAGCAGTTCTTC.

The rearrangement links TRBV7-8 to TRBJ2-7; weak D call: TRBD1 (6 bases). Germline V gene lookup returns CDR1 SGHVS and CDR2 FQNEAQ. CDR3 length equals 14 residues. The V and J ends lost 5 bases and 3 bases respectively, with 14 bases between them. CDR3 residues: CASSPTSGVYEQYF. The CDR3 DNA reads as TGTGCCAGCAGCCCAACGTCAGGGGTCTACGAGCAGTACTTC. Together with reference TRBV7-8 and TRBJ2-7, the CDR3 gives the full variable domain: GAGVSQSPRYKVAKRGQDVALRCDPISGHVSLFWYQQALGQGPEFLTYFQNEAQLDKSGLPSDRFFAERPEGSVSTLKIQRTQQEDSAVYLCASSPTSGVYEQYFGPGTRLTVT.

This chain links TRBV18 with TRBJ1-1; the D gene is possibly TRBD1 (5 bases). With 1 base removed from V and 3 bases from J, the gap between germline ends came to 12 bases. The CDR3 has 15 amino acids. In germline, CDR1 is KGHSH, CDR2 LQKENI. The CDR3 reads CASSPLFGGDTEAFF. In nucleotides, the CDR3 is TGTGCCAGCTCACCACTATTCGGAGGGGACACTGAAGCTTTCTTT.

This rearrangement joins TRBV6-5 to TRBJ2-7, with unresolved D. Trimming removed 6 bases from V and 3 bases from J, with 12 bases in between. Germline values: CDR1 MNHEY, CDR2 SVGAGI. This CDR3 has 13 amino acids. The CDR3 here is CASRAEANYEQYF. The CDR3 nucleotides read TGTGCCAGCAGGGCTGAGGCAAACTACGAGCAGTACTTC.

This chain links TRBV18 with TRBJ2-1, with a weak D call TRBD2 (6 bases). Trimming removed 3 bases at V and 0 bases at J, with 15 bases between. The germline V gene encodes CDR1 KGHSH and CDR2 LQKENI. The CDR3 totals 17 residues. The CDR3 protein is CASSPEAGWSSYNEQFF. CDR3 coding DNA: TGTGCCAGCTCACCCGAAGCGGGCTGGAGCTCCTACAATGAGCAGTTCTTC.

V is TRBV19 and J is TRBJ1-1, with D tentatively TRBD1 (6 bases). CDR1 LNHDA and CDR2 SQIVND come from the germline V gene (reference sequence). V shed 3 bases and J shed 0 bases, with 14 bases lying between them. The CDR3 covers 16 residues. The CDR3 spells CASSMRTVLMNTEAFF. CDR3 nucleotides: TGTGCCAGTAGTATGAGGACAGTCCTCATGAACACTGAAGCTTTCTTT.

This sequence joins TRBV19 and TRBJ1-5, with D hard to call. The germline CDR1 and CDR2 sequences are LNHDA and SQIVND (reference sequence). There are 15 residues in the CDR3. V lost 1 base and J 0 bases, leaving 7 bases between the germline ends. DNA for the CDR3: TGTGCCAGTAGTATAGGACCGGGTAGCAATCAGCCCCAGCATTTT. It yields the protein CASSIGPGSNQPQHF.

The chain recombines TRBV7-9 with TRBJ2-4; perhaps TRBD1 as D (5 bases). V gave up 1 base and J gave up 1 base, with 8 bases separating them. The length of the CDR3 is 15 residues. The germline V gene encodes CDR1 SEHNR and CDR2 FQNEAQ (reference sequence). This chain's CDR3 is CASSLGQNAKNIQYF. DNA for the CDR3: TGTGCCAGCAGCTTAGGACAGAACGCCAAAAACATTCAGTACTTC.

Here the CDR3 DNA reads TGTGCCAGCAGTGTACAGGGAGCCTACGAGCAGTACTTC. As protein: CASSVQGAYEQYF. The chain couples TRBV2 to TRBJ2-7; tentative D call: TRBD1 (6 bases). Per germline, CDR1 SNHLY and CDR2 FYNNEI. The CDR3 loop spans 13 amino acids. With 4 bases removed from V and 2 bases from J, the gap between germline ends came to 9 bases.

The count of this clone is one. The chain is built from TRBV6-5 and TRBJ2-7, with D perhaps TRBD1 (6 bases). Trimming pared 7 bases from V and 4 bases from J, leaving 14 bases between. CDR3 length equals 13 residues. The germline gives CDR1 MNHEY, CDR2 SVGAGI. Written as DNA, the CDR3 is TGTGCCAGCAAAGGGGGTTCGGGTTACGAGCAGTACTTC. Its translation is CASKGGSGYEQYF.